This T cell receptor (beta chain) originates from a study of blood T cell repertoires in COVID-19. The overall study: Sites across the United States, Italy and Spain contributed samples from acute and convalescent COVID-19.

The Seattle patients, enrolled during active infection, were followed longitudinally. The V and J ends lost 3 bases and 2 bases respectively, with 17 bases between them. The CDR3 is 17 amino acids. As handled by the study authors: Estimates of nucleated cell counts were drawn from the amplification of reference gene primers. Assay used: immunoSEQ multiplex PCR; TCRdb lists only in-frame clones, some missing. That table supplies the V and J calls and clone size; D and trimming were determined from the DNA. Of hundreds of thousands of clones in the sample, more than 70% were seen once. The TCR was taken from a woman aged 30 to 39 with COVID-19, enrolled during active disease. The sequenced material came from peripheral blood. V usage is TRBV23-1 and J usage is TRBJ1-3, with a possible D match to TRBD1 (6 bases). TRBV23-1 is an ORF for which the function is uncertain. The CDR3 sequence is CASSQGTHGWAGNTIYF. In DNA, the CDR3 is TGCGCCAGCAGTCAGGGGACACACGGCTGGGCTGGAAACACCATATATTTT.